A single sample gave rise to the 21 T cell receptor beta chains below, sequenced in a study of CD8+CD57+ T cells in acquired aplastic anemia. Template material for TCR beta VDJ and CDR3 profiling consisted of genomic DNA. TCRdb analysed the reads with MiXCR anew, one entry per CDR3 protein. The sample lists approximately 190,000 distinct CDR3 sequences, less than 60% occurring once. All patients picked for sequencing had shown, by flow cytometry, an expansion of CD8+CD57+ cells. Material: sorted CD4+, CD8+, or CD8+CD57+ T cells (not recorded which) from PBMCs. These receptors originate from a human donor with aplastic anemia.

The rearrangement links TRBV29-1 to TRBJ2-7, with 10 bases that match TRBD2. Germline V lookup: CDR1 SQVTM, CDR2 ANQGSEA. The CDR3 is 13 amino acids. In nucleotides, the CDR3 is TGCATCGGACTAGCGGAAAAGTCCTACGAGCAGTACTTC. Translated, it gives CIGLAEKSYEQYF.

The V and J genes are TRBV7-2 and TRBJ2-7; no reliable D call. From germline, CDR1 is SGHTA and CDR2 FQGNSA. V was cut by 1 base and J by 4 bases, with 14 bases left in between. The CDR3 totals 15 residues. The CDR3 reads CASSLGGQAQYEQYF. The CDR3 DNA reads as TGTGCCAGCAGCTTAGGAGGCCAGGCCCAATACGAGCAGTACTTC.

The V gene is TRBV2, the J gene TRBJ1-2; D may be TRBD1 (6 bases). The CDR3 has 14 amino acids. Germline-derived CDR1 and CDR2 are SNHLY and FYNNEI. The germline V and J ends were trimmed by 2 bases and 4 bases, with 11 bases remaining between them. CDR3 in amino acids: CASSEHRVTYGYTF. As DNA, the CDR3 is TGTGCCAGCAGTGAACACAGGGTGACCTATGGCTACACCTTC.

V usage is TRBV7-9 and J usage is TRBJ1-1; the D gene is possibly TRBD1 (6 bases). The CDR3 is 13 amino acids. Trimming cost V 8 bases and J 8 bases, with 18 bases left between them. Per the germline V gene, CDR1 is SEHNR and CDR2 is FQNEAQ (reference sequence). The CDR3 sequence is CASAPGAVREAFF. CDR3 coding DNA: TGTGCCAGCGCCCCGGGGGCCGTACGCGAAGCTTTCTTT.

This chain links TRBV10-3 with TRBJ2-7, with 8 bases fitting TRBD1. Trimming removed 2 bases from V and 6 bases from J; junction bases left unmatched: 12. Germline CDR1 reads ENHRY; CDR2 reads SYGVKD. The CDR3 runs 16 residues. The CDR3 loop reads CAISETLGQVAREQYF. CDR3 sequence (DNA): TGTGCCATCAGTGAGACCTTGGGACAGGTGGCTCGCGAGCAGTACTTC.

This clonotype showed up just a few times. J is TRBJ1-5 and V is TRBV2; D is uncertain. The germline gives CDR1 SNHLY, CDR2 FYNNEI. The CDR3 has 15 residues. Trimming took off 1 base at V and 7 bases at J, with 14 bases between the two ends. Here the CDR3 DNA reads TGTGCCAGCAGTGAAGACATTGGTGCGGCCCAGCCCCAGCATTTT. The encoded protein is CASSEDIGAAQPQHF.

This clonotype has a handful of counts. The rearrangement uses TRBV3-1 and TRBJ2-7; 7 nucleotides agree with TRBD1. J gave up 0 bases and V 3 bases, and 8 bases lay outside the gene matches. Germline CDR1 is LGHDT and CDR2 is YNNKEL (reference sequence). CDR3 length: 16 residues. CDR3 DNA sequence: TGTGCCAGCAGCCAGTCAGGCAGGGGGACCTCCTACGAGCAGTACTTC. Translation: CASSQSGRGTSYEQYF.

The chain carries TRBV7-2 and TRBJ1-3; D is unresolved. The CDR3 is made up of 12 amino acids. CDR1 and CDR2 from the germline V gene are SGHTA and FQGNSA. V was cut by 4 bases and J by 4 bases, with 5 bases left in between. This CDR3 is CASSSRGNTIYF. CDR3 DNA: TGTGCCAGCAGCTCTCGGGGAAACACCATATATTTT.

This clonotype was seen a handful of times. This chain joins TRBV7-6 and TRBJ1-2; 9 bases match TRBD1. Germline V gene lookup returns CDR1 SGHVS and CDR2 FNYEAQ. The length of the CDR3 is 13 residues. V lost 5 bases and J lost 11; bases outside the gene matches: 9. The CDR3 DNA sequence: TGTGCCAGCAGCGGGACAGGGAGGACGGGTTACACCTTC. Encoded protein: CASSGTGRTGYTF.

This clonotype was picked up many times. The chain couples TRBV5-4 to TRBJ1-2, with a tentative D call TRBD1 (6 bases). Germline V gene data show CDR1 as SGHNT and CDR2 as YYREEE (reference sequence). V was shortened by 7 bases and J by 3 bases, with 16 bases between the two germline ends. The CDR3 contains 14 residues. As DNA, the CDR3 is TGTGCCAGCTCCAGGCAGGGGTTGGACTATGGCTACACCTTC. Translation gives CASSRQGLDYGYTF.

The rearrangement links TRBV4-3 to TRBJ2-7, with D possibly being TRBD2 (5 bases). V shed 0 bases and J shed 5 bases, with 17 bases lying between them. In germline, CDR1 is LGHNA, CDR2 YSLEER. This CDR3 has 16 residues. The CDR3 spells CASSQDQTGFNNEQYF. In DNA, the CDR3 is TGCGCCAGCAGCCAAGACCAGACGGGGTTCAACAACGAGCAGTACTTC.

The rearrangement uses TRBV10-3 and TRBJ1-2, with D perhaps matching TRBD1 (5 bases). This CDR3 spans 13 amino acids. The germline V gene encodes CDR1 ENHRY and CDR2 SYGVKD. Trimming cost V 10 bases and J 4 bases, with 16 bases left between them. CDR3 sequence: CATKIDSTYGYTF. For the CDR3, the DNA is TGTGCCACCAAAATCGACAGTACCTATGGCTACACCTTC.

This clonotype has at least ten counts. The CDR3 sequence is CASSQRVDRSPGYTF. The CDR3 nucleotides read TGCGCCAGCAGCCAACGTGTGGACAGGTCACCTGGCTACACCTTC. This chain uses TRBV4-3 with TRBJ1-2, with TRBD1 matching 7 bases. The V gene's germline CDR1 is LGHNA and CDR2 YSLEER. The CDR3 is made up of 15 amino acids. Trimming removed 2 bases from V and 7 bases from J; junction bases left unmatched: 10.

Ten or more counts support this clonotype. This chain links TRBV20-1 with TRBJ2-5; 8 positions match TRBD2. V shed 5 bases and J 2 bases; nucleotides not matched to a gene: 4. The germline V gene has CDR1 DFQATT and CDR2 SNEGSKA (reference sequence). This CDR3 has 13 residues. CDR3 sequence (DNA): TGCAGTGCTTGGGGACTAGAACAAGAGACCCAGTACTTC. This translates into CSAWGLEQETQYF.

The sample holds one count of this clonotype. Given the absence of the conserved phenylalanine or tryptophan at the CDR3 end, a read error is likely. The gene calls are TRBV10-3 and TRBJ1-3; 7 bases match TRBD1. In germline, CDR1 is ENHRY, CDR2 SYGVKD. The trim removed 7 bases at V and 0 bases at J, leaving 9 bases unmatched. The CDR3 is 16 amino acids. The CDR3 coding sequence is TGTGCCATCACCGAGGGACAGTGGACCTCTGGAAACACCATATATTCT. This encodes CAITEGQWTSGNTIYS.

The rearrangement joins TRBV20-1 to TRBJ2-7; 8 nucleotides agree with TRBD2. The V and J ends lost 5 bases and 0 bases, in that order; junction bases with no gene match: 6. The CDR3 spans 14 residues. CDR1 and CDR2 from the germline V gene are DFQATT and SNEGSKA (reference sequence). Written as DNA, the CDR3 is TGCAGTGCTGTACTAGCGGTAAGCTCCTACGAGCAGTACTTC. Its protein is CSAVLAVSSYEQYF.

This clonotype was counted between two and nine times. The rearrangement uses TRBV10-3 and TRBJ2-7, with TRBD2 as a possible D gene (7 bases). This CDR3 has 15 residues. Germline V gene lookup returns CDR1 ENHRY and CDR2 SYGVKD. Trimming cost V 6 bases and J 2 bases, with 17 bases left between them. This CDR3 is CAISLGEGGTYEQYF. The CDR3 nucleotides read TGTGCCATCAGCCTCGGGGAGGGGGGTACCTACGAGCAGTACTTC.

The chain links TRBV2 to TRBJ2-7, with no clear D. The V gene lost 2 bases and the J gene lost 5 bases, with 13 bases spanning the gap. There are 14 residues in the CDR3. The V gene's germline CDR1 is SNHLY and CDR2 FYNNEI. The CDR3 sequence: CASSERPIGNEQYF. The CDR3 nucleotides read TGTGCCAGCAGTGAACGTCCCATTGGCAACGAGCAGTACTTC.

This clonotype was found a few times. CDR3: CASSRTGNYGYTF. The CDR3 DNA reads TGTGCCAGCAGTAGGACAGGAAACTATGGCTACACCTTC. V is TRBV12-3 or TRBV12-4 and J is TRBJ1-2; 7 bases are shared with TRBD1. V was pared by 5 bases and J by 2 bases, with 2 bases of the junction left unmatched. The CDR3 is made up of 13 amino acids.

Ten or more counts support this clonotype. CDR3 in amino acids: CATVDRVNEQYF. The DNA of the CDR3 is TGTGCCACCGTTGACAGGGTCAACGAGCAGTACTTC. The chain uses TRBV6-2 or TRBV6-3 and TRBJ2-7, with 7 bases aligning to TRBD1. Germline CDR1 and CDR2: MNHEY and SVGEGT. Unmatched junction bases numbered 8, after V lost 10 bases and J lost 5 bases. The length of the CDR3 is 12 residues.

This clonotype was counted at least ten times. The rearrangement uses TRBV11-3 and TRBJ2-1; 8 bases match TRBD2. The CDR3 has 14 amino acids. The V and J ends lost 2 bases and 6 bases, in that order; junction bases with no gene match: 3. Germline V gene lookup returns CDR1 SGHNT and CDR2 YENEEA. The CDR3 DNA follows: TGTGCCAGCAGCTTACGGGAGGGGCCCAATGAGCAGTTCTTC. Residues: CASSLREGPNEQFF.